This entry lists 5 T cell receptor beta chains sequenced from one sample in a study of glioma-infiltrating T cells (dated by TCRdb to the mid-2010s). The sequencer listed for this sample is Illumina MiSeq. The iRepertoire nested amplicon-rescue multiplex PCR (arm-PCR) platform was used to amplify TCR alpha and beta CDR3 regions from RNA. TCRdb passed the public sequencing reads through fastp at Q25 and MiXCR, retaining productive beta sequences. Entries are consolidated by CDR3 protein sequence, retaining the most common genes and DNA. The sample data list about 9,200 distinct CDR3 sequences, and roughly 61% of these were observed just once. The biggest ten clones account for less than 25% of the sample. Input material: glioma tissue, nonneoplastic brain tissue, or PBMCs (not recorded which). These receptor sequences come from a human donor with low-grade glioma or glioblastoma, undergoing nonglioma brain surgery, or in good health (not recorded which).

CDR3 amino acids: CSARGRRSYSDNEQFF. The CDR3 DNA follows: TGCAGTGCTAGAGGCCGAAGGTCTTACTCAGACAATGAGCAGTTCTTC. This chain links TRBV20-1 with TRBJ2-1; D remains ambiguous. Per germline, CDR1 DFQATT and CDR2 SNEGSKA (reference sequence). The CDR3 covers 16 residues. V was pared by 1 base and J by 5 bases, with 18 bases between.

Of note for this clonotype: This is likely a read error, given that the CDR3 carries no conserved phenylalanine or tryptophan at its end. V usage is TRBV10-2 and J usage is TRBJ1-1; 7 nucleotides agree with TRBD1. The CDR3 runs 13 residues. V was pared by 11 bases and J by 2 bases, with 8 bases of the junction left unmatched. Per germline, CDR1 WSHSY and CDR2 SAAADI. CDR3 residues: CAGGDSLNTEAFS. Written as DNA, the CDR3 is TGCGCCGGTGGGGACAGCCTTAACACTGAAGCTTTCTCT.

The table lists this clonotype with many counts. A much larger clone is a single base away; this may be a read error. The chain links TRBV6-6 to TRBJ2-1, with unresolved D. The CDR3 has 12 residues. CDR1 and CDR2 from the germline V gene are MNHNY and SVGAGI (reference sequence). CDR3 loop: CASSYSGNGQFF. The CDR3 coding sequence is TGTGCCAGCAGTTACTCCGGTAATGGGCAGTTCTTC.

In its sample, this clonotype ranks as medium-sized. This chain uses TRBV7-2 with TRBJ2-3, with a possible D match to TRBD1 (5 bases). Germline CDR1 and CDR2: SGHTA and FQGNSA. The CDR3 length is 14 residues. With 2 bases removed from V and 10 bases from J, the gap between germline ends came to 16 bases. The CDR3 DNA reads as TGTGCCAGCAGCTTAACAGGTCTTGATCTTGCGCAGTATTTT. Residues: CASSLTGLDLAQYF.

Regarding this clonotype: Because it lacks the conserved phenylalanine or tryptophan at the end, this CDR3 is likely a read error. The DNA is left out, because the CDR3 cannot be placed on it with certainty; the CDR3 is given as TCRdb lists it. The chain uses TRBV6-5 and TRBJ2-1; the listed D gene, TRBD1, was not tested against the DNA. Per germline, CDR1 MNHEY and CDR2 SVGAGI. From its first to its last residue, the CDR3 has 14 amino acids. The CDR3 spells CASSDQGDYNEQLL.